These 26 T cell receptor beta chains came from one sample sequenced in a study of blood T cell repertoires in COVID-19 (dated by TCRdb to about 2020). The method behind the library was the immunoSEQ multiplex PCR assay. TCRdb took this table from immuneACCESS and kept in-frame rearrangements with V and J called. Such tables lack part of the clones; where checked against another copy, unresolved V genes explain under half of the gap, and the rest is unexplained. The sample table contains about 98,000 clones; only one count was recorded for about 90% of them. The ten largest clonotypes hold about 5% of the sample. Sequencing was done on a sample of peripheral blood. Every receptor here comes from a man aged 70-80 years with acute or convalescent COVID-19.

The CDR3 region is CASSAGISINEKLFF. In DNA, the CDR3 is TGTGCCAGTAGTGCGGGCATAAGCATTAATGAAAAACTGTTTTTT. The V and J genes are TRBV19 and TRBJ1-4; no definite D call. CDR3 size: 15 residues. Germline V gives CDR1 LNHDA, CDR2 SQIVND (reference sequence). The V and J ends lost 5 bases and 4 bases respectively, with 14 bases between them.

V gene TRBV27 combines with J gene TRBJ2-2, with 10 positions matching TRBD1. This CDR3 is 17 amino acids long. Unmatched junction bases numbered 2, after V lost 1 base and J lost 0 bases. Germline assignment: CDR1 MNHEY and CDR2 SMNVEV (reference sequence). This CDR3 is CASSLLGQGTNTGELFF. In DNA form, the CDR3 reads TGTGCCAGCAGTTTATTGGGACAGGGGACGAACACCGGGGAGCTGTTTTTT.

The chain combines TRBV3-1 (or the pseudogene TRBV3-2) with TRBJ2-1; 8 nucleotides agree with TRBD2. Germline V gene lookup returns CDR1 LGHDT and CDR2 YNNKEL (reference sequence). CDR3 length: 14 residues. Trimming cost V 3 bases and J 7 bases; bases outside gene matches: 5. CDR3 in amino acids: CASSQGLVRNEQFF. In DNA form, the CDR3 reads TGTGCCAGCAGCCAGGGACTAGTGAGGAATGAGCAGTTCTTC.

This chain uses TRBV6-5 with TRBJ1-5; the D is unclear. Looked up from germline, CDR1 is MNHEY and CDR2 is SVGAGI. V lost 7 bases to trimming and J lost 6 bases, with 13 bases between them. CDR3 length: 13 amino acids. CDR3 protein: CASTRTEGQPQHF. The CDR3 region has the DNA TGTGCCAGCACCCGGACCGAGGGTCAGCCCCAGCATTTT.

In this sample, this clone turned up many times. This chain joins TRBV12-2 and TRBJ1-3; the D segment call TRBD1 is taken from the table without a DNA check. TRBV12-2 is a pseudogene segment. The CDR3 runs 16 residues. The CDR3 here is CASRPVPQGAGNTIYF. The CDR3 bases are TGTGCAAGTCGACCAGTCCCACAGGGGGCTGGAAACACCATATATTTT.

The chain combines TRBV28 with TRBJ1-4; 7 positions match TRBD1. There are 15 residues in the CDR3. After removal of 6 bases from V and 5 bases from J, the junction contained 9 bases not matched to a gene. In germline, CDR1 is MDHEN, CDR2 SYDVKM. The CDR3 DNA reads TGTGCCAGCAGAGAACAGGGGCCGGGAAATGAAAAACTGTTTTTT. Translated, it gives CASREQGPGNEKLFF.

V and J are TRBV12-5 and TRBJ2-7, with 10 bases lining up with TRBD2. CDR3 length: 14 residues. V trimming: 6 bases; J trimming: 0 bases; junction bases outside the gene matches: 2. Germline assignment: CDR1 LGHNT and CDR2 FRNRAP. CDR3 sequence (DNA): TGTGCTAGTGGATTAGCGGGGGGCTCCTACGAGCAGTACTTC. It translates to CASGLAGGSYEQYF.

The sample holds a few counts of this clone. V usage is TRBV4-1 and J usage is TRBJ2-7, with 8 bases lining up with TRBD1. This CDR3 is built from 13 residues. From germline, CDR1 is MGHRA and CDR2 YSYEKL. The V segment lost 4 bases and the J segment 5 bases; nucleotides outside the gene matches: 4. The CDR3 here is CASSPDRAHEQYF. In nucleotides, the CDR3 is TGCGCCAGCAGCCCGGACAGGGCCCACGAGCAGTACTTC.

The chain recombines TRBV6-1 with TRBJ2-2; TRBD1 aligns across 7 bases. Germline-derived CDR1 and CDR2 are MNHNS and SASEGT. The CDR3 spans 15 residues. V gave up 2 bases and J gave up 5 bases; unmatched junction bases: 5. This CDR3 is CASSERDSLTGELFF. The CDR3 nucleotides are TGTGCCAGCAGTGAACGGGACAGTCTAACCGGGGAGCTGTTTTTT.

The chain links TRBV5-1 to TRBJ2-5, with 11 bases aligning to TRBD2. The germline V gene encodes CDR1 SGHRS and CDR2 YFSETQ. The CDR3 is 15 residues long. V dropped 4 bases and J dropped 1; count of bases not matched to a gene: 3. Here the CDR3 DNA reads TGCGCCAGCAGCGTGGGACTAGCGGTCCAAGAGACCCAGTACTTC. It specifies CASSVGLAVQETQYF. The full variable domain, in which reference TRBV5-1 and TRBJ2-5 provide the parts outside the CDR3, is KAGVTQTPRYLIKTRGQQVTLSCSPISGHRSVSWYQQTPGQGLQFLFEYFSETQRNKGNFPGRFSGRQFSNSRSEMNVSTLELGDSALYLCASSVGLAVQETQYFGPGTRLLVL.

The V call is TRBV27, the J call TRBJ1-5; 7 bases align to TRBD1. V trimming: 0 bases; J trimming: 5 bases; junction bases outside the gene matches: 4. Germline values: CDR1 MNHEY, CDR2 SMNVEV (reference sequence). This CDR3 is 15 amino acids long. DNA for the CDR3: TGTGCCAGCAGTTTATCGACAGGGTGGCATCAGCCCCAGCATTTT. It encodes CASSLSTGWHQPQHF.

V is TRBV6-2 or TRBV6-3 and J is TRBJ2-3; 13 positions agree with TRBD2. Germline CDR1 reads MNHEY; CDR2 reads SVGEGT. CDR3 length: 17 residues. V shed 2 bases and J 11 bases; nucleotides not matched to a gene: 13. Written as DNA, the CDR3 is TGTGCCAGCAGTTACCGACTAGCGGGGGGCTCCCCTTTGGAGCAGTATTTT. Protein: CASSYRLAGGSPLEQYF.

The chain couples TRBV28 to TRBJ1-4; tentatively, D is TRBD1 (6 bases). The CDR3 extends over 15 amino acids. Per the germline V gene, CDR1 is MDHEN and CDR2 is SYDVKM. V was pared by 1 base and J by 8 bases, with 14 bases between. The CDR3 region is CASSLSGRGNEKLFF. CDR3 coding DNA: TGTGCCAGCAGTTTATCGGGCAGGGGTAACGAAAAACTGTTTTTT.

This chain uses TRBV23-1 with TRBJ2-5; no definite D call. TRBV23-1 is an ORF, with its function uncertain. The CDR3 runs 15 residues. Deletions cut 2 bases from V and 10 bases from J, with 20 bases between. The CDR3 coding sequence is TGCGCCAGCAGTCAACCGTCAAGGCCCGGGTCGGGCCAGTACTTC. It codes for CASSQPSRPGSGQYF.

The V and J genes are TRBV19 and TRBJ1-1, with 12 nucleotides matching TRBD1. The CDR3 is 17 residues long. From germline, CDR1 is LNHDA and CDR2 SQIVND (reference sequence). Losses at the gene ends were 4 bases for V and 5 bases for J; bases not matched to a gene: 11. The CDR3 sequence is CASSTTGTGGLWTEAFF. The CDR3 coding sequence is TGTGCCAGTAGTACGACCGGGACAGGGGGCTTATGGACTGAAGCTTTCTTT.

J is TRBJ1-6 and V is TRBV15, with D possibly matching TRBD1 (5 bases). Trimming took off 0 bases at V and 6 bases at J, with 9 bases between the two ends. This CDR3 contains 15 residues. CDR1 is LNHNV and CDR2 is YYDKDF in the germline V gene (reference sequence). The CDR3 DNA reads as TGTGCCACCAGCAGAGAACGACAGCCTAATTCACCCCTCCACTTT. Residues: CATSRERQPNSPLHF.

The gene calls are TRBV7-9 and TRBJ1-2; 7 bases agree with TRBD1. Germline CDR1 and CDR2: SEHNR and FQNEAQ (reference sequence). Trimming took 5 bases from V and 5 from J; bases not matched to a gene: 17. The CDR3 loop spans 17 amino acids. CDR3 loop: CASSHPRDSKTNYGYTF. The CDR3 nucleotides are TGTGCCAGCAGCCACCCCCGGGACAGTAAAACCAATTATGGCTACACCTTC.

The chain is built from TRBV5-1 and TRBJ1-3; D not certain. V was clipped by 1 base and J by 2 bases, with 10 bases between them. The CDR3 has 15 residues. CDR1 SGHRS and CDR2 YFSETQ come from the germline V gene. CDR3 region: CASSLTVGTGNTIYF. The CDR3 coding sequence is TGCGCCAGCAGCTTGACGGTCGGGACTGGAAACACCATATATTTT.

The chain carries TRBV12-3 or TRBV12-4 and TRBJ2-7, with 7 bases aligning to TRBD1. This CDR3 has 13 amino acids. The trim removed 6 bases at V and 1 base at J, leaving 3 bases unmatched. CDR3: CASSPGQSYEQYF. As DNA, the CDR3 is TGTGCCAGCAGCCCGGGACAGTCCTACGAGCAGTACTTC.

The chain uses TRBV11-2 and TRBJ2-7; D not resolved. Germline V gene lookup returns CDR1 SGHAT and CDR2 FQNNGV. This CDR3 contains 11 residues. Trimming left V 3 bases short and J 6 bases short, with 6 bases between. The CDR3 DNA sequence: TGTGCCAGCAGCTTTTCCGTCGAGCAGTACTTC. Its translation is CASSFSVEQYF.

The gene calls are TRBV11-1 and TRBJ2-2, with D tentatively TRBD2 (6 bases). The CDR3 consists of 16 residues. Germline values: CDR1 SGHAT, CDR2 FQDESV (reference sequence). The germline V and J ends were trimmed by 1 base and 5 bases, with 14 bases remaining between them. CDR3 bases: TGTGCCAGCAGCTTAGATGGGGGGATAGAAACCGGGGAGCTGTTTTTT. It codes for CASSLDGGIETGELFF.

The V call is TRBV2, the J call TRBJ1-6; no clear D gene. CDR3 length: 14 residues. The V and J ends lost 6 bases and 10 bases respectively, with 16 bases between them. The V gene's germline CDR1 is SNHLY and CDR2 FYNNEI. CDR3 DNA sequence: TGTGCCAGCAGGCTAGGACTTGGCGGGTCACCCCTCCACTTT. Residues: CASRLGLGGSPLHF. The complete variable domain, with remaining parts taken from reference TRBV2 and TRBJ1-6, reads EPEVTQTPSHQVTQMGQEVILRCVPISNHLYFYWYRQILGQKVEFLVSFYNNEISEKSEIFDDQFSVERPDGSNFTLKIRSTKLEDSAMYFCASRLGLGGSPLHFGNGTRLTVT.

The chain combines TRBV5-1 with TRBJ2-2; D may be TRBD2 (7 bases). Germline values: CDR1 SGHRS, CDR2 YFSETQ. Trimming pared 4 bases from V and 4 bases from J, leaving 14 bases between. CDR3 length: 15 amino acids. The CDR3 region has the DNA TGCGCCAGCAGCGGCCGCGGGGGCATCACCGGGGAGCTGTTTTTT. Translated, it gives CASSGRGGITGELFF. Filled out from reference TRBV5-1 and TRBJ2-2, the complete variable domain reads KAGVTQTPRYLIKTRGQQVTLSCSPISGHRSVSWYQQTPGQGLQFLFEYFSETQRNKGNFPGRFSGRQFSNSRSEMNVSTLELGDSALYLCASSGRGGITGELFFGEGSRLTVL.

This clone was picked up one time. This chain joins TRBV5-1 and TRBJ1-1; TRBD1 matches 7 bases. V was pared by 2 bases and J by 1 base, with 2 bases of the junction left unmatched. This CDR3 spans 14 amino acids. The germline V gene encodes CDR1 SGHRS and CDR2 YFSETQ. The CDR3 protein is CASSLQGRNTEAFF. The DNA of the CDR3 is TGCGCCAGCAGCTTACAGGGGCGGAACACTGAAGCTTTCTTT.

The chain links TRBV6-5 to TRBJ1-1; D is ambiguous. Germline V gene data show CDR1 as MNHEY and CDR2 as SVGAGI. With 0 bases removed from V and 5 bases from J, the gap between germline ends came to 13 bases. The CDR3 totals 15 residues. This CDR3 reads CASSYSNRGGTEAFF. The CDR3 nucleotides are TGTGCCAGCAGTTACTCGAATCGGGGAGGAACTGAAGCTTTCTTT.

The chain uses TRBV6-6 and TRBJ2-2, with a possible D match to TRBD1 (5 bases). Germline V gene data show CDR1 as MNHNY and CDR2 as SVGAGI (reference sequence). Trimming took 4 bases from V and 4 from J, leaving 10 bases between them. This CDR3 is built from 14 residues. The DNA of the CDR3 is TGTGCCAGCAGTTTCCAGGGTTTCACCGGGGAGCTGTTTTTT. Translating it yields CASSFQGFTGELFF.